The T cell receptor (beta chain) described here comes from a study of immune heterogeneity within non-small cell lung tumors. Germline CDR1 and CDR2: SGHDT and YYEEEE. V was cut by 4 bases and J by 0 bases, with 20 bases left in between. This CDR3 is built from 17 residues. It was with 32 V and 13 J primers that multiplex PCR amplified TCR beta CDR3. MiXCR, run by TCRdb on the multiplex PCR reads, gives a single entry per CDR3 protein. This table has around 9,200 distinct CDR3 sequences, roughly a third appearing once. This clonotype has only a few counts. Its antigen is undetermined. Study-wide points: Largely different high-frequency T-cell receptor beta clonotypes were found between individual patients. Alongside site-unique high-frequency clones, identical dominant CDR3 beta clonotypes recurred across tumor sites within a patient.

For each sample, template was 450 to 750 ng of bulk tumor genomic DNA. Several biopsies per primary tumor, spaced far apart, were taken during surgery. Patients underwent curative surgery for non-small cell lung cancer (untreated and newly diagnosed). The receptor was isolated from a man in his fifties or sixties with non-small cell lung cancer. Material: lung tumor tissue. This rearrangement joins TRBV5-6 to TRBJ2-7, with a weak D call TRBD2 (5 bases). CDR3 nucleotide sequence: TGTGCCAGCAGCCTCGGGGTTTCCCCCTCCAGCTCCTACGAGCAGTACTTC. This encodes CASSLGVSPSSSYEQYF. Full variable domain (missing parts from reference TRBV5-6 and TRBJ2-7): DAGVTQSPTHLIKTRGQQVTLRCSPKSGHDTVSWYQQALGQGPQFIFQYYEEEERQRGNFPDRFSGHQFPNYSSELNVNALLLGDSALYLCASSLGVSPSSSYEQYFGPGTRLTVT.